Here is one TCR beta chain with its context. This table comes from immunoSEQ multiplex PCR, and its TCRdb copy is limited to in-frame clones, with some not included. The data contain roughly 80,000 clones, about 93% of them seen just once; the ten biggest clones take up roughly 1%. The sample belongs to a study of T cell changes during pregnancy in multiple sclerosis. Germline V gene data show CDR1 as LGHNA and CDR2 as YSLEER. V lost 4 bases and J lost 0; bases outside the gene matches: 4. The CDR3 length is 16 residues. This chain uses TRBV4-3 with TRBJ2-3; 10 bases align to TRBD1. The TCR comes from a female donor with multiple sclerosis, enrolled in a pregnancy study. The sample here was peripheral blood, taken in the first trimester of pregnancy. The CDR3 DNA is TGCGCCAGCAGCCTAGGGGACAGGGGAAGCACAGATACGCAGTATTTT. It translates to CASSLGDRGSTDTQYF.